This TCR beta chain came from a study of cytomegalovirus exposure and HLA in healthy donors. Study-level results: Per a later analysis, HLA-associated TCR beta chains showed more clonal expansion than other, equally common TCR beta chains.

With 60 Vbeta and 13 Jbeta primers, the PCR was carried out. Using immunoSEQ multiplex PCR, the repertoire was profiled, and TCRdb retains in-frame clones only, with some absent. The sample holds over 150,000 clones, 80% seen once. As concerns this clone: What it recognizes is unknown.

The CDR3 totals 14 residues. V lost 7 bases to trimming and J lost 8 bases; unmatched junction nucleotides: 14. Per the germline V gene, CDR1 is SQVTM and CDR2 is ANQGSEA. Sequencing was carried out using PBMCs. The source is a woman aged 45 to 65 in good health and CMV-seropositive. The chain combines TRBV29-1 with TRBJ1-2; 9 bases agree with TRBD1. CDR3 sequence reads: CSAPRGDRAKGYTF. CDR3 nucleotides: TGCAGCGCTCCACGGGGGGACAGGGCGAAAGGCTACACCTTC.